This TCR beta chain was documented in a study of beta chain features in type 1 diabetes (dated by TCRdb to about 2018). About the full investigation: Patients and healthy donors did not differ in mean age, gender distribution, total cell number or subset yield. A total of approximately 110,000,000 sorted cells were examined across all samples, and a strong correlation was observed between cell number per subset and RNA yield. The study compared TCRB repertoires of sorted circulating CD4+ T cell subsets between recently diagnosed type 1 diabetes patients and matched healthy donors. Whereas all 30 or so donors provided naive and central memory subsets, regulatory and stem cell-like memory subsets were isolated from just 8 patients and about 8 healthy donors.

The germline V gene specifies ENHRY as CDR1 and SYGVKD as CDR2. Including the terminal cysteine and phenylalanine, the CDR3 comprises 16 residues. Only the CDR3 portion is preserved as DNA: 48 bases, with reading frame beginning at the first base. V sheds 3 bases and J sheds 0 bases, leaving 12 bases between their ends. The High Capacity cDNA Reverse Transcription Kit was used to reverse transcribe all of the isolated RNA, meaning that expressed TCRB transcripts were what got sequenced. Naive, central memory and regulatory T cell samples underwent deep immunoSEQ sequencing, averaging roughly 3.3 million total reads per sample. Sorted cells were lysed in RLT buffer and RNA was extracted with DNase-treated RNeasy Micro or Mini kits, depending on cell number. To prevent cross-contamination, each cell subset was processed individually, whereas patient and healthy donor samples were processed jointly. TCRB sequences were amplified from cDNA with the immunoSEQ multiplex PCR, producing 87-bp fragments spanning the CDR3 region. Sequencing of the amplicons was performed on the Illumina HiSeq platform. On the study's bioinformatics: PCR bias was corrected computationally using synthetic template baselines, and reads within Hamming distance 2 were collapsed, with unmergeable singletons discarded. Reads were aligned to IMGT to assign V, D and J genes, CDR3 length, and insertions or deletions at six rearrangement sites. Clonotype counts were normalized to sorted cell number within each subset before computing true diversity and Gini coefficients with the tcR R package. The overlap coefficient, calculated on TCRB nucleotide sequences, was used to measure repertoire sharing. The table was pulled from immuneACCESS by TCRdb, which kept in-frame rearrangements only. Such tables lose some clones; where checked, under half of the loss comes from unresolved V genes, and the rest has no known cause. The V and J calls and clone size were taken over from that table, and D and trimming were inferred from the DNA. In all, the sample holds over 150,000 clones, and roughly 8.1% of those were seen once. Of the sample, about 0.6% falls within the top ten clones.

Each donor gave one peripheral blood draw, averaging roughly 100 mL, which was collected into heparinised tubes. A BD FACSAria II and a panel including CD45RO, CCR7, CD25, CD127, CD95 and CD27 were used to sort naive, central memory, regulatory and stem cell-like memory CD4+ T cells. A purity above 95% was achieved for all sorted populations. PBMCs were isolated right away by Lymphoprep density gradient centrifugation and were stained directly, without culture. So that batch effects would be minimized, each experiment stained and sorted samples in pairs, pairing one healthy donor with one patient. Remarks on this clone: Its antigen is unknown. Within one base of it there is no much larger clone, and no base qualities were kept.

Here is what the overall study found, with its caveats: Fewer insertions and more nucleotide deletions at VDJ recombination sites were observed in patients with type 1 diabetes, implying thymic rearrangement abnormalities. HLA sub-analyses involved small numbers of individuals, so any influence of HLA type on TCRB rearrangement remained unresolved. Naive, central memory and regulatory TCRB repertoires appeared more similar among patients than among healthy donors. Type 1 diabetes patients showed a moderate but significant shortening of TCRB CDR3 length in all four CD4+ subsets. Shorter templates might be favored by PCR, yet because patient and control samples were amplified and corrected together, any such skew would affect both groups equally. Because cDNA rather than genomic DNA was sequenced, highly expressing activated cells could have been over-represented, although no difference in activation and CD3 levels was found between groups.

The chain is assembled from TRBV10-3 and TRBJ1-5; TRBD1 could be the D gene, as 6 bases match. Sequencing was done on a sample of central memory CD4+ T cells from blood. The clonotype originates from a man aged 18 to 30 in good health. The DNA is TGTGCCATCAGTGAACGGGGGGCTGATAGCAATCAGCCCCAGCATTTT. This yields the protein CAISERGADSNQPQHF.